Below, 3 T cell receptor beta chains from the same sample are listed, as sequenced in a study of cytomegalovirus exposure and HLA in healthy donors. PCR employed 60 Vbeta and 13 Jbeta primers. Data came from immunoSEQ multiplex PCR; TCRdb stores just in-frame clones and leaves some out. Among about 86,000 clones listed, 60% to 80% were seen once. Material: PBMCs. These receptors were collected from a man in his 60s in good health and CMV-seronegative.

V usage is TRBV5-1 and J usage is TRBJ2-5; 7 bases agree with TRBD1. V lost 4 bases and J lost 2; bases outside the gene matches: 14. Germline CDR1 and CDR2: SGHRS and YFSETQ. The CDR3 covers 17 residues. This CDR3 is CASSEGAFRQGQETQYF. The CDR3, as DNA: TGCGCCAGCAGCGAGGGAGCCTTCCGACAGGGTCAAGAGACCCAGTACTTC. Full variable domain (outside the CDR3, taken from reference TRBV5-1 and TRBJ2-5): KAGVTQTPRYLIKTRGQQVTLSCSPISGHRSVSWYQQTPGQGLQFLFEYFSETQRNKGNFPGRFSGRQFSNSRSEMNVSTLELGDSALYLCASSEGAFRQGQETQYFGPGTRLLVL.

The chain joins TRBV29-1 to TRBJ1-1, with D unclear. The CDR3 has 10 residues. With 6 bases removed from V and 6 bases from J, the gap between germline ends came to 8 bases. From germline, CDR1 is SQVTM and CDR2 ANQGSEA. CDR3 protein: CSVHGAEAFF. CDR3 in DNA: TGCAGCGTCCACGGGGCTGAAGCTTTCTTT. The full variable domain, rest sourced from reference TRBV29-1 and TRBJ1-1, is SAVISQKPSRDICQRGTSLTIQCQVDSQVTMMFWYRQQPGQSLTLIATANQGSEATYESGFVIDKFPISRPNLTFSTLTVSNMSPEDSSIYLCSVHGAEAFFGQGTRLTVV.

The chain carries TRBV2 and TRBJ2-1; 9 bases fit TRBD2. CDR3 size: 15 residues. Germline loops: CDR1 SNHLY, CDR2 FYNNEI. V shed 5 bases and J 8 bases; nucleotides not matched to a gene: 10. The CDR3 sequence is CASSFLAGGWDEQFF. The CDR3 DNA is TGTGCCAGCAGTTTTCTTGCGGGGGGGTGGGATGAGCAGTTCTTC.